The 24 T cell receptor beta chains below all came from one sample that was sequenced in a study of cytomegalovirus exposure and HLA in healthy donors. The PCR contained 60 Vbeta and 13 Jbeta primers. Sequencing used immunoSEQ multiplex PCR; TCRdb keeps in-frame clones, though not all of them. The data show 95,000 to 100,000 clones, with around 77% seen just once and over 6% held by the top ten. Sequencing input: PBMCs. Every receptor here comes from a female donor in good health and CMV-seronegative.

The table lists this clone with a few counts. The chain is built from TRBV7-4 and TRBJ1-3; D perhaps matches TRBD1 (5 bases). Germline values: CDR1 SGHVT, CDR2 SQSDAQ. V shed 2 bases and J shed 2 bases, with 16 bases lying between them. The CDR3 is made up of 17 amino acids. The CDR3 is CASSLLKGEGTGNTIYF. The CDR3 nucleotides read TGTGCCAGCAGCTTATTAAAAGGGGAGGGGACTGGAAACACCATATATTTT.

CDR3 DNA: TGTGCCATCAGTGAGTCTGAAGGGGGAAGAGGCTCCTACAATGAGCAGTTCTTC. Protein product: CAISESEGGRGSYNEQFF. V and J are TRBV10-3 and TRBJ2-1; TRBD1 is a possible D gene (6 bases). V was trimmed by 0 bases and J by 0 bases, leaving 15 bases between them. The CDR3 sequence is 18 residues long. CDR1 is ENHRY and CDR2 is SYGVKD in the germline V gene.

The genes are TRBV6-5 and TRBJ1-3; 8 bases are shared with TRBD1. V gave up 6 bases and J gave up 0 bases; unmatched junction bases: 4. This CDR3 is 15 amino acids long. Germline CDR1 and CDR2: MNHEY and SVGAGI. The CDR3 sequence: CASRRQGPSGNTIYF. The CDR3 DNA sequence: TGTGCCAGCAGGAGACAGGGGCCCTCTGGAAACACCATATATTTT.

About this clone: A junction end diverges from the germline sequence, so it may reflect a read error. The V call is TRBV7-9, the J call TRBJ2-7; TRBD1 is a possible D gene (6 bases). Germline assignment: CDR1 SEHNR and CDR2 FQNEAQ (reference sequence). CDR3 size: 15 residues. The CDR3 DNA is TGTTCCAGCAGCTTAGACACAGGGTCCCCCTACGAGCAGTACTTC. It is translated as CSSSLDTGSPYEQYF.

This clone was found a few times. The chain recombines TRBV2 with TRBJ2-7; 11 bases are a match to TRBD2. The CDR3 is 15 residues long. Germline V gene data show CDR1 as SNHLY and CDR2 as FYNNEI. The V gene end was trimmed by 5 bases and the J gene end by 4 bases; junction bases not matched to a gene: 7. CDR3 sequence (DNA): TGTGCCAGCAGTCCTACCGCTAGCGGGAGGTACGAGCAGTACTTC. Encoded protein: CASSPTASGRYEQYF.

The chain uses TRBV5-8 and TRBJ2-7; 8 nucleotides line up with TRBD2. The J segment lost 3 bases and the V segment lost 2 bases, leaving 4 bases of the junction unmatched. Germline V gene lookup returns CDR1 SGHTS and CDR2 YDEGEE. The CDR3 sequence is 14 residues long. The CDR3 loop is CASSFNSGNYEQYF. CDR3 DNA sequence: TGTGCCAGCAGCTTCAATAGCGGGAACTACGAGCAGTACTTC.

This chain joins TRBV9 and TRBJ2-3; D possibly corresponds to TRBD1 (5 bases). V was trimmed by 0 bases and J by 0 bases, leaving 11 bases between them. Germline loops: CDR1 SGDLS, CDR2 YYNGEE. This CDR3 is built from 16 residues. CDR3 nucleotides: TGTGCCAGCAGCGTAGGGACATTGAGGAGCACAGATACGCAGTATTTT. Protein product: CASSVGTLRSTDTQYF.

The chain combines TRBV9 with TRBJ1-1, with 7 bases that match TRBD1. V shed 0 bases and J 4 bases; nucleotides not matched to a gene: 6. The CDR3 covers 15 residues. CDR1 is SGDLS, CDR2 YYNGEE, per germline. The CDR3: CASSVGLTGVTEAFF. DNA of the CDR3: TGTGCCAGCAGCGTAGGCCTTACAGGGGTCACTGAAGCTTTCTTT.

DNA of the CDR3: TGTGCCAGCAGGGGCCTCGAGAACACTGAAGCTTTCTTT. It translates to CASRGLENTEAFF. The chain has TRBV6-1 and TRBJ1-1, with D hard to call. The CDR3 covers 13 residues. V dropped 6 bases and J dropped 1 base, with 9 bases sitting between them. The germline gives CDR1 MNHNS, CDR2 SASEGT.

For this clone: Relative to the germline gene, one junction end is altered; a read error may explain this. This chain uses TRBV7-9 with TRBJ2-3; 7 nucleotides agree with TRBD1. This CDR3 comprises 15 residues. Germline V gives CDR1 SEHNR, CDR2 FQNEAQ (reference sequence). The DNA for the CDR3 is TGTTCCAGCAGTCCACAGGGGCTAGTCGGGGATACGCAGTATTTT. Translated, it gives CSSSPQGLVGDTQYF.

The chain links TRBV6-5 to TRBJ2-5, with 7 bases that match TRBD1. CDR3 length equals 15 residues. The V segment lost 0 bases and the J segment 4 bases; nucleotides outside the gene matches: 5. Germline V gene data show CDR1 as MNHEY and CDR2 as SVGAGI. The CDR3 region is CASSYSFPGGETQYF. The DNA of the CDR3 is TGTGCCAGCAGTTACTCTTTTCCAGGGGGAGAGACCCAGTACTTC.

The chain recombines TRBV5-1 with TRBJ2-3, with D hard to call. V was cut by 0 bases and J by 2 bases, with 10 bases left in between. Germline assignment: CDR1 SGHRS and CDR2 YFSETQ. The CDR3 sequence is 15 residues long. In DNA form, the CDR3 reads TGCGCCAGCAGCTTGGTAACAGCATACACAGATACGCAGTATTTT. This sequence encodes CASSLVTAYTDTQYF.

The rearrangement joins TRBV6-5 to TRBJ2-7, with 9 bases that match TRBD1. Germline values: CDR1 MNHEY, CDR2 SVGAGI. V was clipped by 2 bases and J by 6 bases; unmatched bases: 5. There are 14 residues in the CDR3. The CDR3 DNA follows: TGTGCCAGCAGTTACCTGGGACAGGGAGGCGAGCAGTACTTC. It codes for CASSYLGQGGEQYF.

The chain has TRBV7-2 and TRBJ1-2, with TRBD1 as a possible D gene (5 bases). The V end was cut by 4 bases, the J end by 6 bases, with 18 bases between. The CDR3 consists of 15 residues. Germline V gives CDR1 SGHTA, CDR2 FQGNSA. The CDR3 nucleotides are TGTGCCAGCAGCTCATTTACGACGGGGGGTAATGGCTACACCTTC. This translates into CASSSFTTGGNGYTF.

Only a few counts were recorded for this clone. This chain links TRBV6-1 with TRBJ2-3; 8 nucleotides align to TRBD1. Germline CDR1 and CDR2: MNHNS and SASEGT. CDR3 length: 15 amino acids. For the CDR3, the DNA is TGTGCGGGGGCAGGGGGCGATTGGGTCAGAGGTACGCAGTATTTT. Translated: CAGAGGDWVRGTQYF.

Concerning this clone itself: Germline and junction disagree at one end, which may indicate a read error. The CDR3 DNA is TGTGCCAGCAGCGTAGCCCCGGGACAGGGGCACTGGTCCTACGAGCAGTACTTC. Amino acids: CASSVAPGQGHWSYEQYF. The chain links TRBV7-9 to TRBJ2-7; 10 bases agree with TRBD1. Germline V CDR1 and CDR2: SEHNR, FQNEAQ (reference sequence). CDR3 length: 18 amino acids. The whole variable domain, remainder taken from reference TRBV7-9 and TRBJ2-7, is DTGVSQNPRHKITKRGQNVTFRCDPISEHNRLYWYRQTLGQGPEFLTYFQNEAQLEKSRLLSDRFSAERPKGSFSTLEIQRTEQGDSAMYLCASSVAPGQGHWSYEQYFGPGTRLTVT.

The CDR3, as DNA: TGTGCCAGCAGTGCGAGTATCAATCAGCCCCAGCATTTT. It yields the protein CASSASINQPQHF. The chain is built from TRBV6-1 and TRBJ1-5; D remains ambiguous. V was cut by 4 bases and J by 3 bases, with 7 bases left in between. The germline V gene has CDR1 MNHNS and CDR2 SASEGT. This CDR3 is built from 13 residues.

This chain links TRBV10-3 with TRBJ1-2; the D gene is possibly TRBD1 (5 bases). V shed 9 bases and J shed 2 bases, with 13 bases lying between them. CDR1 is ENHRY, CDR2 SYGVKD, per germline. The CDR3 has 13 residues. The CDR3, as DNA: TGTGCCATAGCGACAGCTACAAACTATGGCTACACCTTC. Translating gives CAIATATNYGYTF.

The rearrangement uses TRBV25-1 and TRBJ2-3, with D perhaps matching TRBD1 (7 bases). The CDR3 loop spans 15 amino acids. Trimming shortened V by 4 bases and J by 5 bases, and 16 bases separated the two germline ends. The germline V gene encodes CDR1 MGHDK and CDR2 SYGVNS. The DNA of the CDR3 is TGTGCCAGCAGTGCTCAGGGGGGTTTGGTAGATACGCAGTATTTT. Amino acids: CASSAQGGLVDTQYF.

The chain uses TRBV5-1 and TRBJ1-1, with unresolved D. V was cut by 0 bases and J by 2 bases, with 14 bases left in between. The CDR3 totals 16 residues. Germline V gene lookup returns CDR1 SGHRS and CDR2 YFSETQ. The CDR3 here is CASSLGWRSSNTEAFF. Written as DNA, the CDR3 is TGCGCCAGCAGCTTGGGGTGGAGATCCTCAAACACTGAAGCTTTCTTT.

This clone has only a few counts. The J gene is TRBJ2-2, the V gene TRBV28, with D tentatively TRBD1 (7 bases). Trimming cost V 1 base and J 7 bases, with 19 bases left between them. This CDR3 comprises 17 residues. Germline-derived CDR1 and CDR2 are MDHEN and SYDVKM. The CDR3 DNA reads TGTGCCAGCAGTTTATACACACAGGGGAGGTTGCACGGGGAGCTGTTTTTT. Residues: CASSLYTQGRLHGELFF.

The V and J genes are TRBV11-2 and TRBJ2-7; D is ambiguous. Trimming left V 5 bases short and J 0 bases short, with 8 bases between. CDR3 size: 13 residues. The germline V gene has CDR1 SGHAT and CDR2 FQNNGV. CDR3 amino acids: CASSVTASYEQYF. In DNA form, the CDR3 reads TGTGCCAGCAGCGTCACAGCCTCCTACGAGCAGTACTTC.

This rearrangement joins TRBV5-6 to TRBJ2-7; 8 bases are a match to TRBD1. Germline V gene sequence: CDR1 SGHDT, CDR2 YYEEEE. CDR3 size: 16 residues. The junction had 16 bases not matched to a gene; V was cut back by 5 bases and J by 6 bases. The CDR3 is CASSLSGTGDPGEQYF. The CDR3 nucleotides read TGTGCCAGCAGTCTTTCCGGGACAGGCGACCCGGGCGAGCAGTACTTC.

The chain combines TRBV4-3 with TRBJ2-3, with D possibly matching TRBD1 (5 bases). Trimming left V 3 bases short and J 6 bases short, with 13 bases between. Germline V gene sequence: CDR1 LGHNA, CDR2 YSLEER. The CDR3 loop spans 14 amino acids. The DNA for the CDR3 is TGCGCCAGCAGCCAGCATGCTAAGGGGGATACGCAGTATTTT. Protein sequence: CASSQHAKGDTQYF.